The present T cell receptor beta chain was sequenced within a study of cytomegalovirus exposure and HLA in healthy donors. Whole-study context: In an early release, HLA-typed donors contributed tens of millions of unique TCR sequences. Study findings and constraints: In vitro checks showed that three CMV-associated chains really do target CMV antigens. Presence/absence results assume similar sequencing depth per donor, which may not hold.

PCR employed 60 Vbeta and 13 Jbeta primers. Here immunoSEQ multiplex PCR was the method, and the copy in TCRdb shows in-frame clones only, minus some. The sample lists about 160,000 clones; around 79% were seen once. This clone turned up a few times. Its cognate antigen is unknown. The sample comprised PBMCs. The sequence came from a man between 40 and 49 years old in good health and CMV-seronegative.

The CDR3 region has the DNA TGTGCCAGCAGTTACTTCCTCGACAGGGGTGGTGAAGCTTTCTTT. It codes for CASSYFLDRGGEAFF. The V gene is TRBV6-5, the J gene TRBJ1-1; 8 positions agree with TRBD1. The length of the CDR3 is 15 residues. Unmatched junction bases numbered 8, after V lost 1 base and J lost 7 bases. The V gene's germline CDR1 is MNHEY and CDR2 SVGAGI.